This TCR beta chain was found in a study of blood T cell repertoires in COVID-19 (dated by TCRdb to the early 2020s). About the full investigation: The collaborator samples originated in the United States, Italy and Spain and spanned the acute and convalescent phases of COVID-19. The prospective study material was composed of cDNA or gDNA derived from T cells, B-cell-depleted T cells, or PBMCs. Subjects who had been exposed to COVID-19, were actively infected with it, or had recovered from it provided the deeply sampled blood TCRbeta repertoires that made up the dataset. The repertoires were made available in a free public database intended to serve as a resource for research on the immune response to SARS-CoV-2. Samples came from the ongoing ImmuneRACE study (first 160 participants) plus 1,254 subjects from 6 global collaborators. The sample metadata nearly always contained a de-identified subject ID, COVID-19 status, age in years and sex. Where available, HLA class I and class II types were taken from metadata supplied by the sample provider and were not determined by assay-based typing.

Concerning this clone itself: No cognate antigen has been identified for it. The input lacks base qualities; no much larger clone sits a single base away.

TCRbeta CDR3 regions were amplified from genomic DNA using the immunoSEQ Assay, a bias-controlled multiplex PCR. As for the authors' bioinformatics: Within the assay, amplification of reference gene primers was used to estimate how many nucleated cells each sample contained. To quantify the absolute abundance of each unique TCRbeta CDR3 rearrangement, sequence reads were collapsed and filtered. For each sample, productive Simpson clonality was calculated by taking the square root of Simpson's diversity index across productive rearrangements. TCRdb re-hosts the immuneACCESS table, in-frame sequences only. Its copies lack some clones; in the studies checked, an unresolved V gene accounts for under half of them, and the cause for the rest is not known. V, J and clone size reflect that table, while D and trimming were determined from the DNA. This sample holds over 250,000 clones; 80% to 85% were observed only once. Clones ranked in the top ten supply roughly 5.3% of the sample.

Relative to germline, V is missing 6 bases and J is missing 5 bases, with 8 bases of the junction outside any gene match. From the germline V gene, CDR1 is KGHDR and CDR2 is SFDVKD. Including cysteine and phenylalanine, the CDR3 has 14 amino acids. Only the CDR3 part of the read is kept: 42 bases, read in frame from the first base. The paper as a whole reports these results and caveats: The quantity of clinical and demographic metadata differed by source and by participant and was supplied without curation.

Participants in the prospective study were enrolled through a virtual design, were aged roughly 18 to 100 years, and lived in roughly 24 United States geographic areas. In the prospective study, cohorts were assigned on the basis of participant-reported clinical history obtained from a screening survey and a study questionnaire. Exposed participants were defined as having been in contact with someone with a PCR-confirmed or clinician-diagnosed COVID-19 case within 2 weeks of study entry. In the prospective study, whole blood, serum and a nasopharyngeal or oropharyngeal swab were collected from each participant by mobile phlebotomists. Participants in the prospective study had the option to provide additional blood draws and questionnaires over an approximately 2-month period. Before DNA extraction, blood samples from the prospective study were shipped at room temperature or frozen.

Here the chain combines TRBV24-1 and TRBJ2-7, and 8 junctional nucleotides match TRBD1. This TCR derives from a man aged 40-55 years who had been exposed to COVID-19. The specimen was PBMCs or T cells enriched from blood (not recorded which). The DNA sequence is TGTGCCACCAGTCCATCGGGACAGGTGAACGAGCAGTACTTC. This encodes CATSPSGQVNEQYF.